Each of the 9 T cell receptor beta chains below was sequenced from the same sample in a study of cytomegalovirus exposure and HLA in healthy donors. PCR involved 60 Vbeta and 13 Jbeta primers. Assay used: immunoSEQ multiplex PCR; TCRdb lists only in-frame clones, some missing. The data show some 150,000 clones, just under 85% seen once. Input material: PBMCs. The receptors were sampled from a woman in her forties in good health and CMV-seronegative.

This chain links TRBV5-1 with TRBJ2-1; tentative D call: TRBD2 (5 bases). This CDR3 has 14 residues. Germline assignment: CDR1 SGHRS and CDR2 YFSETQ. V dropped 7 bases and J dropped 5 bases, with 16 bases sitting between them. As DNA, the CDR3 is TGCGCCAGCTCGGCGGGTTGGGTAGACAATGAGCAGTTCTTC. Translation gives CASSAGWVDNEQFF.

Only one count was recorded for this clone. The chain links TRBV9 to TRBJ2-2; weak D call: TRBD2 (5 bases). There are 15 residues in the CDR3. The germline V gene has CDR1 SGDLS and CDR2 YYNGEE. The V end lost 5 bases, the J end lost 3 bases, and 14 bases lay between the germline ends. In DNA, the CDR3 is TGTGCCAGCAGTCGTGCGGGTGTTCACACCGGGGAGCTGTTTTTT. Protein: CASSRAGVHTGELFF.

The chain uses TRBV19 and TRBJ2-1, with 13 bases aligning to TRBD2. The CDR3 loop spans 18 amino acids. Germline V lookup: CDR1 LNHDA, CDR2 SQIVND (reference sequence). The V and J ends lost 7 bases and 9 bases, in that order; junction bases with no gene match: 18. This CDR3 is CASKGWGLAGSKGGEQFF. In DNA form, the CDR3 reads TGTGCCAGTAAGGGTTGGGGACTAGCGGGATCTAAGGGGGGTGAGCAGTTCTTC. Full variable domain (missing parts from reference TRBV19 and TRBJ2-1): DGGITQSPKYLFRKEGQNVTLSCEQNLNHDAMYWYRQDPGQGLRLIYYSQIVNDFQKGDIAEGYSVSREKKESFPLTVTSAQKNPTAFYLCASKGWGLAGSKGGEQFFGPGTRLTVL.

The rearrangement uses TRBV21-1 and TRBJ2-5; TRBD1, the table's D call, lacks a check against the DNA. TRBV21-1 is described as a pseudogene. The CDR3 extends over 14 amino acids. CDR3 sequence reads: CASSNRQGRETQYF. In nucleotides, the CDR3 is TGTGCCAGCAGCAACCGACAGGGCCGGGAGACCCAGTACTTC.

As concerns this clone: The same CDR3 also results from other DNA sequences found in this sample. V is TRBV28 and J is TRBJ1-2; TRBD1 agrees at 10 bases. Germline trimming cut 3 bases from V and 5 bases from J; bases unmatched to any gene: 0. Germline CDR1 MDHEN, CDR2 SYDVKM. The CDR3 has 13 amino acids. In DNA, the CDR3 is TGTGCCAGCAGTTTGGGACAGGGGTATGGCTACACCTTC. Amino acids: CASSLGQGYGYTF.

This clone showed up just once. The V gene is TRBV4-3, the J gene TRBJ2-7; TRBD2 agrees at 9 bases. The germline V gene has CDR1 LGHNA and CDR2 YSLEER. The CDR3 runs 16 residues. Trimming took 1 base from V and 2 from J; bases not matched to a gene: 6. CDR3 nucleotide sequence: TGCGCCAGCAGCCAAGGACTAGCGGATGTCACCTACGAGCAGTACTTC. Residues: CASSQGLADVTYEQYF.

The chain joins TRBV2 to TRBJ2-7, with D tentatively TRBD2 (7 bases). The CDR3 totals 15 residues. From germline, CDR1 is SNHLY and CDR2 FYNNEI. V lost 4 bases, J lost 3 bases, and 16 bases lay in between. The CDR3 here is CASSVRGGGIYEQYF. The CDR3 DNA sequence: TGTGCCAGCAGTGTGAGGGGGGGAGGGATCTACGAGCAGTACTTC.

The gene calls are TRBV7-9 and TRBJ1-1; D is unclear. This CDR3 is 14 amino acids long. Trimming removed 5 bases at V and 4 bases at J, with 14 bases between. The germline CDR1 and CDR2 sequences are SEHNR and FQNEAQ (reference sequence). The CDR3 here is CASSPRVSGTEAFF. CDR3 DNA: TGTGCCAGCAGCCCACGGGTGAGCGGCACTGAAGCTTTCTTT.

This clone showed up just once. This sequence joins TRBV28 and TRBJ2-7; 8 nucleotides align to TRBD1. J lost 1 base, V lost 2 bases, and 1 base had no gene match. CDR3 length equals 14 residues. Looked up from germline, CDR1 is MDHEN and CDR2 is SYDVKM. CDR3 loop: CASSLTGGSYEQYF. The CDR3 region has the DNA TGTGCCAGCAGTTTAACAGGGGGGTCCTACGAGCAGTACTTC.